This T cell receptor beta chain was captured in a study of blood T cell repertoires in COVID-19. Overall study: COVID-19 samples from acute and convalescent phases originated in the United States, Italy and Spain. T cells, B-cell-depleted T cells, or PBMCs provided the cDNA or gDNA that served as material.

In the original workflow: Researchers report that nucleated cell counts were estimated from reference gene primer amplification. Profiling relied on immunoSEQ multiplex PCR, and the TCRdb table lists in-frame clones only, not all of them. V and J calls and clone size come straight from that table; D and trimming were deduced from the DNA. The sample lists over 150,000 clones, almost 85% occurring once. Enrolment of Seattle patients took place during active infection, and they were followed longitudinally. V lost 8 bases to trimming and J lost 7 bases; unmatched junction nucleotides: 7. CDR3 length equals 14 residues. Germline loops: CDR1 MGHDK, CDR2 SYGVNS.

The sequenced sample was peripheral blood. This TCR was recovered from a woman of 80 years or more with COVID-19, enrolled during active disease. The rearrangement uses TRBV25-1 and TRBJ1-4; 10 positions agree with TRBD1. The CDR3 DNA sequence: TGTGCCAGCGAATCGACAGGGGGCTCTGAAAAACTGTTTTTT. Translated: CASESTGGSEKLFF.